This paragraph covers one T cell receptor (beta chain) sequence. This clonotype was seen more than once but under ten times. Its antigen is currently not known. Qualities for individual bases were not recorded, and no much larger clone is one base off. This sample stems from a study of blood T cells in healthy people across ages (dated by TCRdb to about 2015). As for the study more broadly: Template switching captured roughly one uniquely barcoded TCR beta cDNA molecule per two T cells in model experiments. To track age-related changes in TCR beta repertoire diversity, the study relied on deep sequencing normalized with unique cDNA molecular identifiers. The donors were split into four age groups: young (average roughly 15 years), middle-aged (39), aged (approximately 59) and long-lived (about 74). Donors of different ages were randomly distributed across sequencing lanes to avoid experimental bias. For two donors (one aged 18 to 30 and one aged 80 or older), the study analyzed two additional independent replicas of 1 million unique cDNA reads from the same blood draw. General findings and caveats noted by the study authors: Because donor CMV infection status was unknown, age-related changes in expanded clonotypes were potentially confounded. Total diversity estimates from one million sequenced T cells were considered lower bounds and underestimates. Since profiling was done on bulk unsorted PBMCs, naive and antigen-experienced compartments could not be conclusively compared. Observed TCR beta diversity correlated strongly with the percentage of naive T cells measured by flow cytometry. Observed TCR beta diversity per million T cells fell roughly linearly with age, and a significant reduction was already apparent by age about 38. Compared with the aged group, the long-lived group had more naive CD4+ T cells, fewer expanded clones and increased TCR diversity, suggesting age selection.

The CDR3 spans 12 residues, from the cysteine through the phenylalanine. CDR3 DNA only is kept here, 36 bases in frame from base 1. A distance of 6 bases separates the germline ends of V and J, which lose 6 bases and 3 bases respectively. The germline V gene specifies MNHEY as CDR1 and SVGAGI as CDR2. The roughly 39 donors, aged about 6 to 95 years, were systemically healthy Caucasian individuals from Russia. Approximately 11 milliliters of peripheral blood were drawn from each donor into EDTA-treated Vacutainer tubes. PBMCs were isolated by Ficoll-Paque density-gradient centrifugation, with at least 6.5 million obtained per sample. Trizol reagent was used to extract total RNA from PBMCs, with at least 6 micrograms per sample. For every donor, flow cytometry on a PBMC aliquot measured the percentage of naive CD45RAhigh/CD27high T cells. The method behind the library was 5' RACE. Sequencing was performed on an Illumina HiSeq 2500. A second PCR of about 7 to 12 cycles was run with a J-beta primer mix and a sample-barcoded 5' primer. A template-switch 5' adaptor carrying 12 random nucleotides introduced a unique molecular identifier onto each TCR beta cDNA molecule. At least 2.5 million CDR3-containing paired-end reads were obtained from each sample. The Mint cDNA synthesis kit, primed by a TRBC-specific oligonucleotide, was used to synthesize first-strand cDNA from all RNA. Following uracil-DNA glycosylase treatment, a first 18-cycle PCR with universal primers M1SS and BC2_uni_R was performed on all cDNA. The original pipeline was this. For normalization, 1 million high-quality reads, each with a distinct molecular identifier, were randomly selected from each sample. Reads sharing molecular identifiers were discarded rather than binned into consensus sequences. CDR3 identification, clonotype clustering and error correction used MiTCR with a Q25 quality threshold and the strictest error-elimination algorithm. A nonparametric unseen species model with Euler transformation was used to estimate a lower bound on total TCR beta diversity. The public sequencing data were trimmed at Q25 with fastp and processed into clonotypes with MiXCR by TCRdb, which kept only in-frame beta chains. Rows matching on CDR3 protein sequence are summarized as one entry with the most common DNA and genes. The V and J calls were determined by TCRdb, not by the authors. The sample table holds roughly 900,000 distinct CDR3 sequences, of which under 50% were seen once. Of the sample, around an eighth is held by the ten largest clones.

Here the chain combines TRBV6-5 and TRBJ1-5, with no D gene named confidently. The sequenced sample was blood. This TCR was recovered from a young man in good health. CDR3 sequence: CASSRLNQPQHF. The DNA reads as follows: TGTGCCAGCAGCAGACTCAATCAGCCCCAGCATTTT.